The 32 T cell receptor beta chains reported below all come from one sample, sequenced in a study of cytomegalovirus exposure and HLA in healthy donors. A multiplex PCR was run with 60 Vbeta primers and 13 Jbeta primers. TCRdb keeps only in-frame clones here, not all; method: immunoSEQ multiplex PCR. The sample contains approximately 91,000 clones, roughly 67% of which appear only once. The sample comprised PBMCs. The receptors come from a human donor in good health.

This CDR3 reads CASSIRQGTNSPLHF. The CDR3 coding sequence is TGTGCCAGTAGTATTCGACAGGGAACGAATTCACCCCTCCACTTT. This chain uses TRBV19 with TRBJ1-6; 7 positions match TRBD1. CDR1 LNHDA and CDR2 SQIVND come from the germline V gene (reference sequence). The CDR3 runs 15 residues. Trimming removed 3 bases from V and 7 bases from J; junction bases left unmatched: 6. Filled out from reference TRBV19 and TRBJ1-6, the complete variable domain reads DGGITQSPKYLFRKEGQNVTLSCEQNLNHDAMYWYRQDPGQGLRLIYYSQIVNDFQKGDIAEGYSVSREKKESFPLTVTSAQKNPTAFYLCASSIRQGTNSPLHFGNGTRLTVT.

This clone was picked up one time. CDR3 protein: CASSTGTGGEPQHF. Written as DNA, the CDR3 is TGTGCCAGCTCGACGGGGACAGGGGGAGAGCCCCAGCATTTT. The chain links TRBV18 to TRBJ1-5, with 11 bases matching TRBD1. There are 14 residues in the CDR3. Germline CDR1 is KGHSH and CDR2 is LQKENI. Trimming at V came to 6 bases and at J to 8 bases, leaving 6 bases not matched to a gene.

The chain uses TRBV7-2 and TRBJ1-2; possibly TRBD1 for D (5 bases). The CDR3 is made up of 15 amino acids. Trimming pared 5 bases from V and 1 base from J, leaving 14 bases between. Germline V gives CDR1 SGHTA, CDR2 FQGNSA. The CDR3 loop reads CASSQAGRNNYGYTF. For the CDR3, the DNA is TGTGCCAGCAGCCAAGCGGGACGGAATAACTATGGCTACACCTTC.

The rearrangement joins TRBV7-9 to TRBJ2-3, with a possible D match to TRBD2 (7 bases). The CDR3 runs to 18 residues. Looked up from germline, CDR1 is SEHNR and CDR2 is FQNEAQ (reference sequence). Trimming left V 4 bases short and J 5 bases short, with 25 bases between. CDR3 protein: CASSSTAGLGGGGDTQYF. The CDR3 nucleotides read TGTGCCAGCAGCTCTACCGCTGGGCTTGGGGGGGGCGGAGATACGCAGTATTTT.

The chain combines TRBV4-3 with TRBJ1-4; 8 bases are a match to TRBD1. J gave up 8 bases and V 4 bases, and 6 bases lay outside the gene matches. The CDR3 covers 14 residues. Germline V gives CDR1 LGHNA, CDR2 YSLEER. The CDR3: CASSLVRGQEKLFF. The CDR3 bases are TGCGCCAGCAGCCTGGTCAGGGGGCAAGAAAAACTGTTTTTT.

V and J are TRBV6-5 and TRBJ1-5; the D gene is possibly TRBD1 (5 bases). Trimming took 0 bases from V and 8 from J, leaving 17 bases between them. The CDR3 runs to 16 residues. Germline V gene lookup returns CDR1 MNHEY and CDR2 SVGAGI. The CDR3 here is CASSYSGSRQGEPQHF. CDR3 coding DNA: TGTGCCAGCAGTTACTCCGGGTCTCGGCAGGGCGAGCCCCAGCATTTT.

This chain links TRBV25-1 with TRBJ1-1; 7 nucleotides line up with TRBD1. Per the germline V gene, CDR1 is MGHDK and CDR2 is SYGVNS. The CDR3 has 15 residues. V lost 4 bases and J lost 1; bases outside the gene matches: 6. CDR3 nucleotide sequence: TGTGCCAGCAGTGCTTCGACAGGGTGGAACACTGAAGCTTTCTTT. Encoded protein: CASSASTGWNTEAFF.

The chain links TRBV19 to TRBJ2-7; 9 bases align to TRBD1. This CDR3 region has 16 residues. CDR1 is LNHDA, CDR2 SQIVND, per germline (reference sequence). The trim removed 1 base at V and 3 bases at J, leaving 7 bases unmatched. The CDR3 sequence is CASSIALGTGSYEQYF. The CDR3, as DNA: TGTGCCAGTAGTATAGCCCTCGGGACAGGGAGCTACGAGCAGTACTTC.

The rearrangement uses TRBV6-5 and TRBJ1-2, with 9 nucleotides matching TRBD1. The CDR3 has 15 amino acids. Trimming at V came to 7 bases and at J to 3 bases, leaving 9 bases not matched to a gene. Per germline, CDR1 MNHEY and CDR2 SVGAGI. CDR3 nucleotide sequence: TGTGCCAGCATCAAAGGACAGGGGCTTTACTATGGCTACACCTTC. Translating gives CASIKGQGLYYGYTF.

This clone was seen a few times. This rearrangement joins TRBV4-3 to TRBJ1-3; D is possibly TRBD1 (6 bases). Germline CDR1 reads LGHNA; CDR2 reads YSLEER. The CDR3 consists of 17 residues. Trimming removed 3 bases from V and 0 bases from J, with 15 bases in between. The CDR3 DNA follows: TGCGCCAGCAGCCAGGGGTGGGGGCACTTCTCTGGAAACACCATATATTTT. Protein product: CASSQGWGHFSGNTIYF.

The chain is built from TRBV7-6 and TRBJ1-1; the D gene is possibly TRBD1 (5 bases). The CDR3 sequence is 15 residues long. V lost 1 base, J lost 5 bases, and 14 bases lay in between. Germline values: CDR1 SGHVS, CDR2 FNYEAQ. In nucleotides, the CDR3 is TGTGCCAGCAGCTTAGGACAGCCGGGGGTAACTGAAGCTTTCTTT. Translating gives CASSLGQPGVTEAFF.

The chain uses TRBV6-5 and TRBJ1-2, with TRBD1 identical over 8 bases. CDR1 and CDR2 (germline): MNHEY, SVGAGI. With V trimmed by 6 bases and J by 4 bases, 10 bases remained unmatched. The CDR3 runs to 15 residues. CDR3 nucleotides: TGTGCCAGCAGGGAAACAGGGGGGATAGGCTATGGCTACACCTTC. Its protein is CASRETGGIGYGYTF.

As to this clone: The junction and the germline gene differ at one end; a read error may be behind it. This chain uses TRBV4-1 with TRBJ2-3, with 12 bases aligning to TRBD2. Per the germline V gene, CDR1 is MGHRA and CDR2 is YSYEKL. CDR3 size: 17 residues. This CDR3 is CASSQVASGGGTDAQYF. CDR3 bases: TGCGCCAGCAGCCAAGTGGCTAGCGGGGGGGGCACAGATGCGCAGTATTTT.

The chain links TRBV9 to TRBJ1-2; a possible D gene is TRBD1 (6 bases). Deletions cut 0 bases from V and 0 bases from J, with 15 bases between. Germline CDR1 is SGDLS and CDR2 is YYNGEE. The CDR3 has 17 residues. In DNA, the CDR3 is TGTGCCAGCAGCGTAGGACAGGTCCTCCCAACTAACTATGGCTACACCTTC. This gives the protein CASSVGQVLPTNYGYTF.

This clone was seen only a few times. CDR3 protein: CASSLSRGNSDTQYF. The CDR3 DNA follows: TGTGCCAGCAGCCTCTCGAGGGGGAATTCAGATACGCAGTATTTT. The chain joins TRBV9 to TRBJ2-3, with a weak D call TRBD1 (6 bases). V lost 4 bases to trimming and J lost 4 bases, with 16 bases between them. CDR1 and CDR2 (germline): SGDLS, YYNGEE. This CDR3 has 15 residues.

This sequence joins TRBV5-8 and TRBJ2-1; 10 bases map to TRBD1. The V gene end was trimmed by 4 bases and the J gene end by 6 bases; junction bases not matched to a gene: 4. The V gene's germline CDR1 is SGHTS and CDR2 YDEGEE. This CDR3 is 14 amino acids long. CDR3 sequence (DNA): TGTGCCAGCAGCCGATGGACAGGGGGCAATGAGCAGTTCTTC. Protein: CASSRWTGGNEQFF.

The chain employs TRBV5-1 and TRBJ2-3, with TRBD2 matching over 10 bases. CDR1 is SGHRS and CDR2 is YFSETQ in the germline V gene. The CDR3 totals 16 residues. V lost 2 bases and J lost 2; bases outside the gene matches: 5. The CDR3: CASSLGLAGVTDTQYF. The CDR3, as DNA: TGCGCCAGCAGCTTAGGCCTAGCGGGAGTCACAGATACGCAGTATTTT.

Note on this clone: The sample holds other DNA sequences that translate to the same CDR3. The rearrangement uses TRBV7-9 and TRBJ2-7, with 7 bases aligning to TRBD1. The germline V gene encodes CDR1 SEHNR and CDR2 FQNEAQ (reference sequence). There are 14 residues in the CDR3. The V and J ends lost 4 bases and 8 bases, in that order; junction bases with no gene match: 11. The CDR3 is CASSSGTALWQQYF. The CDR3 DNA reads TGTGCCAGCAGCTCGGGGACAGCTCTCTGGCAGCAGTACTTC.

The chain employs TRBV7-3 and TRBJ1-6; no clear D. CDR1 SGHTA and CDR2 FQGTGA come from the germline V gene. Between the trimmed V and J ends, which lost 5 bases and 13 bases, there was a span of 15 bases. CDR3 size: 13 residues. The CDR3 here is CASSLQVDTPLHF. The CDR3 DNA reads TGTGCCAGCAGCCTTCAGGTGGATACTCCCCTCCACTTT.

The CDR3 region has the DNA TGTGCCAGCAACCGTGACAAGAACACCGGGGAGCTGTTTTTT. As protein: CASNRDKNTGELFF. The chain recombines TRBV9 with TRBJ2-2; D is undetermined. In germline, CDR1 is SGDLS, CDR2 YYNGEE. The CDR3 has 14 amino acids. Trimming shortened V by 6 bases and J by 1 base, and 10 bases separated the two germline ends. The entire variable domain, with the rest obtained from reference TRBV9 and TRBJ2-2, is as follows: DSGVTQTPKHLITATGQRVTLRCSPRSGDLSVYWYQQSLDQGLQFLIQYYNGEERAKGNILERFSAQQFPDLHSELNLSSLELGDSALYFCASNRDKNTGELFFGEGSRLTVL.

The CDR3 region is CASSPRTGTQETQYF. The CDR3 region has the DNA TGTGCCAGCTCACCACGCACAGGTACTCAAGAGACCCAGTACTTC. V usage is TRBV18 and J usage is TRBJ2-5; a possible D gene is TRBD1 (5 bases). The V and J ends lost 1 base and 2 bases respectively, with 11 bases between them. CDR3 length equals 15 residues. CDR1 is KGHSH, CDR2 LQKENI, per germline.

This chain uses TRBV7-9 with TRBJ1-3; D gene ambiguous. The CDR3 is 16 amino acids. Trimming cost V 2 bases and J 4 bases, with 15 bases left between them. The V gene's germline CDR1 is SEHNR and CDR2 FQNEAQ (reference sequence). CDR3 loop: CASSLSSGSGGNTIYF. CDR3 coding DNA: TGTGCCAGCAGCTTATCATCAGGATCGGGGGGAAACACCATATATTTT.

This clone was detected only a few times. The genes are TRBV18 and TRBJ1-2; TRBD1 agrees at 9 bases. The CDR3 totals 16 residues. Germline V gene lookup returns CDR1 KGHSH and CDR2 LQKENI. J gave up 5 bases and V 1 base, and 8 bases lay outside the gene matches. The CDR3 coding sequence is TGTGCCAGCTCACCACAGGTCGGCGGGACAGGGTATGGCTACACCTTC. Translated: CASSPQVGGTGYGYTF.

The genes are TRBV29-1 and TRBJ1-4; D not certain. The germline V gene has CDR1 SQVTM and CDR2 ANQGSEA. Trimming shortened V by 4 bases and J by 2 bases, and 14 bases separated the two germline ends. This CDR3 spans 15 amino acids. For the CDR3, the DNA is TGCAGCGTTGTCGGAGGGCGTGGGACTAATGAAAAACTGTTTTTT. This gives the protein CSVVGGRGTNEKLFF.

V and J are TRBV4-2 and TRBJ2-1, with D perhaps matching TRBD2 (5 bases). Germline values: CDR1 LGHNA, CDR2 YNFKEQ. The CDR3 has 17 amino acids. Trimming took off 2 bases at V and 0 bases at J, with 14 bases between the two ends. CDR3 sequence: CASSQRGIPSSYNEQFF. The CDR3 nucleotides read TGTGCCAGCAGCCAACGGGGAATACCAAGCTCCTACAATGAGCAGTTCTTC.

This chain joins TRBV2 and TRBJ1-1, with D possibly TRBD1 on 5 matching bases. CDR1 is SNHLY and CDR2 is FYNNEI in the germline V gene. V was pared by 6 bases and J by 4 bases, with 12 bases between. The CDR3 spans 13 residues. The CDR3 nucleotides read TGTGCCAGCAGGGCAGGGTACCCCACTGAAGCTTTCTTT. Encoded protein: CASRAGYPTEAFF.

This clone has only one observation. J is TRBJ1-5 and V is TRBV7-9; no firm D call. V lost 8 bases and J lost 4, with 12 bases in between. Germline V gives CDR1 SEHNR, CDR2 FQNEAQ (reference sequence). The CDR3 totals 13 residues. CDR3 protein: CASAGGTNQPQHF. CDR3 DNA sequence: TGTGCCAGCGCCGGCGGCACAAATCAGCCCCAGCATTTT.

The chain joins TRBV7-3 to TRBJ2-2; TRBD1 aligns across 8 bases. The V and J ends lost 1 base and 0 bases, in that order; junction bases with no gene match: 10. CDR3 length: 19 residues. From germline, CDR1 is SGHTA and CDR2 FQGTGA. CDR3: CASSLKRSGGYANTGELFF. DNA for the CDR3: TGTGCCAGCAGCTTAAAACGTTCAGGGGGCTACGCGAACACCGGGGAGCTGTTTTTT.

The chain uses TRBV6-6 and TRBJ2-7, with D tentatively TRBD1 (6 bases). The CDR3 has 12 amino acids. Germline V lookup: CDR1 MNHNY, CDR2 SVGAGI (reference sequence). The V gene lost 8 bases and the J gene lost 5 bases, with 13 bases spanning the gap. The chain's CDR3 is CASSQGVHEQYF. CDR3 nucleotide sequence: TGTGCCAGCTCACAGGGTGTCCACGAGCAGTACTTC.

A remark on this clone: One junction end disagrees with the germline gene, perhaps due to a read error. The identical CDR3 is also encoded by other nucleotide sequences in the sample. The CDR3 DNA reads as TGTGCCAGCAGTCCCGGTCTTTACTCCTATAATTCACCCCTCCATTTT. Protein: CASSPGLYSYNSPLHF. The chain uses TRBV5-6 and TRBJ1-6; the D is unclear. The V gene's germline CDR1 is SGHDT and CDR2 YYEEEE. The CDR3 length is 16 residues.

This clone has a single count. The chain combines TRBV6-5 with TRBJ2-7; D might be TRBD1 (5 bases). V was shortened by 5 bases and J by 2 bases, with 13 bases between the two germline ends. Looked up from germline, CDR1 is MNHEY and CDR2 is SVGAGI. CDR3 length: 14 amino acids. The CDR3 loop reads CASSPRKGAYEQYF. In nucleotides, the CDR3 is TGTGCCAGCAGTCCTCGAAAAGGGGCCTACGAGCAGTACTTC.

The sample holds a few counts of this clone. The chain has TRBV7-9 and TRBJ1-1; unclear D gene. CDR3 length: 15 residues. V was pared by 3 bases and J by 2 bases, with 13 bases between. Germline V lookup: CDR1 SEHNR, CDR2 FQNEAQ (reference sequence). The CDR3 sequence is CASSLSSFSNTEAFF. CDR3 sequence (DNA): TGTGCCAGCAGCTTGAGTTCATTTTCAAACACTGAAGCTTTCTTT.